The 15 T cell receptor beta chains below come from one sample, sequenced in a study of T cells in Graves' hyperthyroidism and ophthalmopathy. Amplification of TCR beta CDR3 regions used RNA as the template. With the HTBI primer set, the TCR CDR3 went through a first round of RT-PCR. TCRdb independently ran MiXCR on the multiplex PCR reads; one entry per CDR3 protein. The sample has approximately 600,000 distinct CDR3 sequences; roughly 15% are singletons. Sample: blood. The receptors stem from a woman between 35 and 50 years old with Graves' ophthalmopathy.

This clonotype was seen ten or more times. J is TRBJ1-5 and V is TRBV28; 11 bases agree with TRBD1. The V segment lost 7 bases and the J segment 4 bases; nucleotides outside the gene matches: 9. CDR3 size: 16 residues. Per the germline V gene, CDR1 is MDHEN and CDR2 is SYDVKM. The CDR3 loop reads CASKESDRGRNQPQHF. The CDR3 nucleotides read TGTGCCAGCAAGGAGTCGGACAGGGGGCGGAATCAGCCCCAGCATTTT.

This clonotype came up a few times. The rearrangement links TRBV27 to TRBJ2-5, with 9 bases matching TRBD1. The CDR3 is made up of 15 amino acids. CDR1 MNHEY and CDR2 SMNVEV come from the germline V gene (reference sequence). V was pared by 1 base and J by 4 bases, with 4 bases of the junction left unmatched. The CDR3 region has the DNA TGTGCCAGCAGTTTATTGGGGACAGGGTCAGAGACCCAGTACTTC. This sequence encodes CASSLLGTGSETQYF.

This clonotype was detected many times. The V and J genes are TRBV19 and TRBJ1-5, with D possibly matching TRBD1 (6 bases). This CDR3 is 16 amino acids long. V lost 6 bases and J lost 0, with 15 bases in between. From germline, CDR1 is LNHDA and CDR2 SQIVND (reference sequence). The CDR3 spells CASRIAGDYSNQPQHF. The CDR3 nucleotides are TGTGCCAGTAGAATTGCAGGGGATTATAGCAATCAGCCCCAGCATTTT. Filled out from reference TRBV19 and TRBJ1-5, the complete variable domain reads DGGITQSPKYLFRKEGQNVTLSCEQNLNHDAMYWYRQDPGQGLRLIYYSQIVNDFQKGDIAEGYSVSREKKESFPLTVTSAQKNPTAFYLCASRIAGDYSNQPQHFGDGTRLSIL.

This chain uses TRBV7-9 with TRBJ2-7, with D perhaps assigned TRBD1 or TRBD2 (5 bases each). Germline CDR1 reads SEHNR; CDR2 reads FQNEAQ (reference sequence). V was cut by 4 bases and J by 2 bases, with 15 bases left in between. There are 15 residues in the CDR3. The CDR3 DNA follows: TGTGCCAGCAGCTCGGGACCGGTGGGAGCCTACGAGCAGTACTTC. It is translated as CASSSGPVGAYEQYF.

Only a few counts were recorded for this clonotype. V usage is TRBV29-1 and J usage is TRBJ1-1; 12 nucleotides match TRBD1. Germline loops: CDR1 SQVTM, CDR2 ANQGSEA. The J segment lost 3 bases and the V segment lost 5 bases, leaving 7 bases of the junction unmatched. This CDR3 region has 15 residues. The DNA of the CDR3 is TGCAGCGTTTCCGGGACAGGGGGCGCGTACACTGAAGCTTTCTTT. Protein product: CSVSGTGGAYTEAFF.

In its sample, this clonotype was seen many times. The CDR3: CACDSGLNTEAFF. CDR3 DNA sequence: TGTGCCTGCGATTCCGGGCTTAACACTGAAGCTTTCTTT. The chain employs TRBV7-9 and TRBJ1-1; D gene uncertain. Per the germline V gene, CDR1 is SEHNR and CDR2 is FQNEAQ (reference sequence). The V gene lost 11 bases and the J gene lost 2 bases, with 15 bases spanning the gap. CDR3 length equals 13 residues.

This clonotype was picked up a small number of times. V gene TRBV4-2 combines with J gene TRBJ1-5; TRBD1 matches 8 bases. This CDR3 is built from 18 residues. Germline V gene data show CDR1 as LGHNA and CDR2 as YNFKEQ. With V trimmed by 1 base and J by 1 base, 9 bases remained unmatched. This CDR3 reads CASSQVPAGGLSNQPQHF. CDR3 nucleotide sequence: TGTGCCAGCAGCCAAGTTCCAGCAGGGGGCCTAAGCAATCAGCCCCAGCATTTT.

This clonotype was seen repeatedly, ten times or more. The rearrangement links TRBV11-2 to TRBJ2-2; D is unresolved. Germline CDR1 reads SGHAT; CDR2 reads FQNNGV. CDR3 size: 14 residues. The ends were cut back, 1 base at V and 5 bases at J, with 8 bases in the middle. Here the CDR3 DNA reads TGTGCCAGCAGCTTAGGGGTAGCAACCGGGGAGCTGTTTTTT. Amino acid sequence: CASSLGVATGELFF.

This clonotype was recorded many times. The chain links TRBV6-5 to TRBJ1-3; D uncertain. Per the germline V gene, CDR1 is MNHEY and CDR2 is SVGAGI. The CDR3 runs to 16 residues. The ends were cut back, 0 bases at V and 0 bases at J, with 9 bases in the middle. This CDR3 reads CASSYSDPYSGNTIYF. The CDR3 coding sequence is TGTGCCAGCAGTTACTCCGACCCCTACTCTGGAAACACCATATATTTT.

This clonotype came up many times. V usage is TRBV28 and J usage is TRBJ2-3; no reliable D call. Trimming took off 7 bases at V and 4 bases at J, with 15 bases between the two ends. The CDR3 spans 14 residues. The germline V gene has CDR1 MDHEN and CDR2 SYDVKM. CDR3 protein: CASTLTVPSDTQYF. The CDR3 DNA sequence: TGTGCCAGCACCCTCACCGTCCCCTCAGATACGCAGTATTTT.

This clonotype was observed many times. This chain links TRBV6-7 with TRBJ2-7, with TRBD1 matching 7 bases. TRBV6-7 is assigned to the ORF class and has an uncertain function. The V segment lost 0 bases and the J segment 4 bases; nucleotides outside the gene matches: 6. This CDR3 spans 15 amino acids. This CDR3 is CASSYSRGQKYEQYF. CDR3 DNA sequence: TGTGCCAGCAGTTACTCGAGGGGACAGAAGTACGAGCAGTACTTC.

This clonotype was found many times. The chain combines TRBV28 with TRBJ2-7, with TRBD2 identical over 10 bases. Germline CDR1 MDHEN, CDR2 SYDVKM. This CDR3 has 14 amino acids. V lost 10 bases and J lost 4; bases outside the gene matches: 10. CDR3 region: CATLAAGGTYEQYF. CDR3 coding DNA: TGTGCCACCCTGGCAGCGGGAGGGACTTACGAGCAGTACTTC.

This clonotype showed up many times. The chain uses TRBV9 and TRBJ2-7, with no clear D. Per germline, CDR1 SGDLS and CDR2 YYNGEE. The CDR3 is 13 residues long. V dropped 0 bases and J dropped 6 bases, with 10 bases sitting between them. CDR3 coding DNA: TGTGCCAGCAGCGTAGTCCCGGAGTCCGAGCAGTACTTC. This gives the protein CASSVVPESEQYF.

This clonotype was picked up many times. V and J are TRBV20-1 and TRBJ2-7, with 13 bases that match TRBD2. V lost 3 bases, J lost 6 bases, and 5 bases stayed unmatched. Germline-derived CDR1 and CDR2 are DFQATT and SNEGSKA (reference sequence). The CDR3 covers 14 residues. CDR3 DNA sequence: TGCAGTGCTAGTGGAGGACTAGCGGGAGCCGAGCAGTACTTC. This sequence encodes CSASGGLAGAEQYF.

This clonotype was recorded at least ten times. J is TRBJ2-7 and V is TRBV6-5; possibly TRBD2 for D (5 bases). The CDR3 length is 12 residues. Per germline, CDR1 MNHEY and CDR2 SVGAGI. Trimming left V 4 bases short and J 6 bases short, with 10 bases between. The CDR3 sequence is CASSSPTTEQYF. The CDR3 nucleotides are TGTGCCAGCAGTTCCCCGACTACCGAGCAGTACTTC.